The T cell receptor (beta chain) described here comes from a study of identical twins. This clonotype appeared a few times. TCRdb re-called the 5' RACE reads with MiXCR, one entry per CDR3 protein. Here the sample spans about 200,000 distinct CDR3 sequences, over 5.5% being singletons. These data were likewise used in another study, on T cells expressing NK-cell markers. This second study says: From sorted CD3+CD56+NKG2C+, CD3+CD56+NKG2C- and CD3+CD56-NKG2C+ T cells came the TCR beta repertoires. The use of an anti-gamma-delta TCR antibody, which was added in several experiments, restricted sorting to T cells expressing alpha-beta TCR. In several donors, dominant clonotypes made up about 28.3-60.1% of CD3+CD56-NKG2C+ cells.

This receptor was obtained from a woman aged 18-35 years in good health. Material for sequencing was CD8+ T cells sorted from blood.

The CDR3 loop reads CASSSGTSGSNEQFF. DNA of the CDR3: TGCGCCAGCAGCTCCGGGACTAGCGGGAGTAATGAGCAGTTCTTC. The chain uses TRBV5-1 and TRBJ2-1, with TRBD2 matching over 14 bases. The V segment lost 3 bases and the J segment 7 bases; nucleotides outside the gene matches: 3. This CDR3 has 15 residues. Germline values: CDR1 SGHRS, CDR2 YFSETQ. Filled out from reference TRBV5-1 and TRBJ2-1, the complete variable domain reads KAGVTQTPRYLIKTRGQQVTLSCSPISGHRSVSWYQQTPGQGLQFLFEYFSETQRNKGNFPGRFSGRQFSNSRSEMNVSTLELGDSALYLCASSSGTSGSNEQFFGPGTRLTVL.